The rows below give T cell receptor beta chains drawn from one sample of a study of T cells in Graves' hyperthyroidism and ophthalmopathy. TCRdb reprocessed the multiplex PCR reads via MiXCR and lists one record per CDR3 protein. The sample holds tens of thousands of distinct CDR3 sequences; 45% to 65% are singletons and the top ten take 34%. Material: peripheral blood or thyroid tissue (not recorded which). The receptor set was obtained from a man between 18 and 29 years old with Graves' hyperthyroidism. CDR3s leave out the opening cysteine and the closing phenylalanine or tryptophan.

J | V | length | CDR3
TRBJ2-2 | TRBV2 | 11 | ASGGLRTGELF
TRBJ2-5 | TRBV20-1 | 11 | SAGLAGGETQY
TRBJ2-6 | TRBV14 | 13 | ASSQGSAGANVLT
TRBJ2-7 | TRBV7-9 | 12 | ASSLTEGYDEQY
TRBJ1-2 | TRBV10-1 | 11 | ASSPTGKYGYT
TRBJ2-7 | TRBV6-1 | 10 | AARGGPYEQY
TRBJ1-4 | TRBV7-2 | 11 | ASSLNREEKLF
TRBJ1-4 | TRBV2 | 12 | ASTLFATNEKLF
TRBJ2-5 | TRBV29-1 | 12 | SVDETSGRETQY
TRBJ2-2 | TRBV5-1 | 15 | ASSGGTSGTGTGELF
TRBJ2-5 | TRBV20-1 | 14 | SARLQLAGGRETQY
TRBJ2-5 | TRBV7-8 | 14 | ASSFITDISGETQY
TRBJ1-6 | TRBV28 | 11 | ASSRGLNSPLH